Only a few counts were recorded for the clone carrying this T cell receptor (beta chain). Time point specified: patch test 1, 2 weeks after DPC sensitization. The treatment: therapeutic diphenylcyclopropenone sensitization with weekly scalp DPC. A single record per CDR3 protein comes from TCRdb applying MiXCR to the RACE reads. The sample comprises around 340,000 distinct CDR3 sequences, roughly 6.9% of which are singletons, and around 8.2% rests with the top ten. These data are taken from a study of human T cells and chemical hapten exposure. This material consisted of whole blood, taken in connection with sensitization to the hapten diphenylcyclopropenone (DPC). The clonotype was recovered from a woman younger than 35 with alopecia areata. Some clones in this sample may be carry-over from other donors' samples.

The DNA of the CDR3 is TGCAGCGTGCGGGGGGAGGACGAAAAACTGTTTTTT. As protein: CSVRGEDEKLFF. The rearrangement joins TRBV29-1 to TRBJ1-4; TRBD1 might be the D (5 bases). Trimming pared 6 bases from V and 8 bases from J, leaving 13 bases between. Germline assignment: CDR1 SQVTM and CDR2 ANQGSEA. This CDR3 comprises 12 residues. The full variable domain, with the rest looked up from reference TRBV29-1 and TRBJ1-4, is SAVISQKPSRDICQRGTSLTIQCQVDSQVTMMFWYRQQPGQSLTLIATANQGSEATYESGFVIDKFPISRPNLTFSTLTVSNMSPEDSSIYLCSVRGEDEKLFFGSGTQLSVL.